The 25 T cell receptor beta chains given below trace back to one sample, sequenced in a study of CD8 T cells in ankylosing spondylitis. TCRdb ran MiXCR on the 5' RACE reads and lists one entry per CDR3 protein. The sample includes approximately 190,000 distinct CDR3 sequences, 13% of them seen just once. Sequencing was done on a sample of blood, either unsorted or a sorted T cell fraction (not recorded which). Receptors were obtained from a female donor with ankylosing spondylitis or in good health (not recorded which).

This clonotype was seen many times. The chain is built from TRBV12-3 or TRBV12-4 and TRBJ2-2; possibly TRBD2 for D (6 bases). The CDR3 runs 14 residues. V lost 5 bases, J lost 6 bases, and 13 bases lay in between. In DNA form, the CDR3 reads TGTGCCAGCAGTGCCCAGGGAGGCGCCGGGGAGCTGTTTTTT. It is translated as CASSAQGGAGELFF.

This clonotype was counted many times. The CDR3 here is CAIRGTGGGQPQHF. The CDR3 nucleotides are TGTGCCATCAGGGGGACAGGGGGTGGTCAGCCCCAGCATTTT. The chain joins TRBV10-3 to TRBJ1-5, with 11 bases matching TRBD1. The germline gives CDR1 ENHRY, CDR2 SYGVKD. The CDR3 is 14 residues long. With 6 bases clipped from V and 6 bases from J, the junction kept 4 bases outside the gene matches.

This clonotype was counted between two and nine times. The chain has TRBV16 and TRBJ1-4, with 8 bases that match TRBD1. CDR1 KGHSY and CDR2 FQNENV come from the germline V gene. Trimming removed 1 base from V and 8 bases from J; junction bases left unmatched: 6. CDR3 length: 15 residues. CDR3 sequence: CASSQLTGAREKLFF. The CDR3, as DNA: TGTGCCAGCAGCCAATTGACAGGGGCGCGGGAAAAACTGTTTTTT.

This clonotype has a count of ten or more. The chain uses TRBV11-3 and TRBJ2-2; 9 nucleotides align to TRBD1. V shed 5 bases and J 4 bases; nucleotides not matched to a gene: 5. Germline assignment: CDR1 SGHNT and CDR2 YENEEA. The CDR3 consists of 15 residues. The CDR3 DNA is TGTGCCAGCAGCAGACAGGGGGTCAGCACCGGGGAGCTGTTTTTT. Translation: CASSRQGVSTGELFF.

On this clonotype: Just one base apart from a much larger clone, this may be a read error. This chain joins TRBV29-1 and TRBJ1-2, with a possible D match to TRBD1 (5 bases). This CDR3 is 15 amino acids long. Trimming cost V 4 bases and J 4 bases, with 19 bases left between them. Germline V CDR1 and CDR2: SQVTM, ANQGSEA. The DNA of the CDR3 is TGCAGCGTTGGGGCGGGACTGGGGTTATTCTATGGCTACACCTTC. As protein: CSVGAGLGLFYGYTF.

Notes on this clonotype: Germline and junction disagree at one end, which may indicate a read error. This rearrangement joins TRBV7-2 to TRBJ2-5, with D possibly matching TRBD2 (5 bases). The CDR3 spans 14 residues. In germline, CDR1 is SGHTA, CDR2 FQGNSA. The CDR3 region is CASSLRTEKETLYF. The CDR3, as DNA: TGTGCCAGCAGCTTGAGGACTGAAAAAGAGACCCTGTACTTC.

This rearrangement joins TRBV5-1 to TRBJ2-3; D is uncertain. V lost 2 bases, J lost 3 bases, and 13 bases lay in between. This CDR3 is 15 amino acids long. CDR1 SGHRS and CDR2 YFSETQ come from the germline V gene. The CDR3 is CASSFLGVGTDTQYF. As DNA, the CDR3 is TGCGCCAGCAGCTTCCTTGGGGTAGGGACAGATACGCAGTATTTT.

In this sample, this clonotype turned up many times. Here the CDR3 DNA reads TGTGCCAGCAGCCAAGAGGGGCCCTGGACTAGCTCCTACAATGAGCAGTTCTTC. Protein product: CASSQEGPWTSSYNEQFF. The chain employs TRBV3-1 and TRBJ2-1; TRBD2 agrees at 7 bases. Trimming removed 0 bases from V and 0 bases from J; junction bases left unmatched: 8. Germline V gene data show CDR1 as LGHDT and CDR2 as YNNKEL (reference sequence). This CDR3 contains 18 residues.

Only a few counts were recorded for this clonotype. The J gene is TRBJ2-2, the V gene TRBV7-8; 12 bases line up with TRBD1. The V segment lost 0 bases and the J segment 3 bases; nucleotides outside the gene matches: 5. There are 18 residues in the CDR3. Germline CDR1 reads SGHVS; CDR2 reads FQNEAQ. The CDR3 protein is CASSLAGGTGGYTGELFF. DNA for the CDR3: TGTGCCAGCAGCTTAGCCGGGGGGACAGGGGGCTACACCGGGGAGCTGTTTTTT.

This clonotype was counted many times. The chain joins TRBV14 to TRBJ1-2, with D possibly matching TRBD1 (6 bases). V was cut by 4 bases and J by 4 bases, with 7 bases left in between. Germline CDR1 is SGHDN and CDR2 is FVKESK. The CDR3 totals 12 residues. CDR3 DNA: TGTGCCAGCAGCCCGGACAGCTATGGCTACACCTTC. Translation: CASSPDSYGYTF.

This clonotype was counted many times. The chain links TRBV12-3 or TRBV12-4 to TRBJ1-5; 7 bases align to TRBD1. The CDR3 has 15 amino acids. Trimming cost V 3 bases and J 3 bases; bases outside gene matches: 5. CDR3 in DNA: TGTGCCAGCAGTTTTCAACAGGGGCCCAATCAGCCCCAGCATTTT. Amino acids: CASSFQQGPNQPQHF.

The table lists this clonotype with many counts. The chain carries TRBV27 and TRBJ2-7; no clear D. This CDR3 contains 15 residues. The V end was cut by 4 bases, the J end by 0 bases, with 13 bases between. Germline V gene sequence: CDR1 MNHEY, CDR2 SMNVEV (reference sequence). The CDR3 DNA reads as TGTGCCAGCAGTTATACCGGGCAGAACTCCTACGAGCAGTACTTC. Its protein product is CASSYTGQNSYEQYF.

This clonotype was counted ten times or more. The V gene is TRBV9, the J gene TRBJ2-7, with D perhaps matching TRBD1 (5 bases). Germline CDR1 is SGDLS and CDR2 is YYNGEE. The CDR3 has 12 residues. V gave up 3 bases and J gave up 1 base, with 5 bases separating them. The CDR3 sequence: CASSGTSYEQYF. The CDR3 nucleotides read TGTGCCAGCAGCGGGACATCCTACGAGCAGTACTTC.

This clonotype was detected many times. V usage is TRBV5-1 and J usage is TRBJ1-5; D is uncertain. The CDR3 loop spans 14 amino acids. Trimming shortened V by 3 bases and J by 4 bases, and 11 bases separated the two germline ends. Germline loops: CDR1 SGHRS, CDR2 YFSETQ. CDR3 sequence: CASSSVPSNQPQHF. DNA for the CDR3: TGCGCCAGCAGCTCGGTCCCTTCAAATCAGCCCCAGCATTTT. The whole variable domain, remainder taken from reference TRBV5-1 and TRBJ1-5, is KAGVTQTPRYLIKTRGQQVTLSCSPISGHRSVSWYQQTPGQGLQFLFEYFSETQRNKGNFPGRFSGRQFSNSRSEMNVSTLELGDSALYLCASSSVPSNQPQHFGDGTRLSIL.

This chain uses TRBV30 with TRBJ2-2; D gene unclear. In germline, CDR1 is GTSNPN, CDR2 SVGIG (reference sequence). Trimming shortened V by 0 bases and J by 6 bases, and 11 bases separated the two germline ends. The CDR3 runs to 14 residues. DNA of the CDR3: TGTGCCTGGAGTGTACTTCTAGAGGCCGGGGAGCTGTTTTTT. This gives the protein CAWSVLLEAGELFF. Using reference TRBV30 and TRBJ2-2 for the parts outside the CDR3, the full variable domain is SQTIHQWPATLVQPVGSPLSLECTVEGTSNPNLYWYRQAAGRGLQLLFYSVGIGQISSEVPQNLSASRPQDRQFILSSKKLLLSDSGFYLCAWSVLLEAGELFFGEGSRLTVL.

At least ten counts were recorded for this clonotype. The chain combines TRBV12-3 or TRBV12-4 with TRBJ2-1; tentative D call: TRBD2 (5 bases). The V and J ends lost 10 bases and 0 bases respectively, with 16 bases between them. The CDR3 has 15 amino acids. The CDR3 protein is CATKKDSSSYNEQFF. The CDR3, as DNA: TGTGCCACGAAGAAGGACTCCAGCTCCTACAATGAGCAGTTCTTC.

This clonotype was detected many times. This chain uses TRBV18 with TRBJ1-5, with D possibly TRBD1 on 5 matching bases. The CDR3 length is 16 residues. Between the trimmed V and J ends, which lost 8 bases and 5 bases, there was a span of 22 bases. Looked up from germline, CDR1 is KGHSH and CDR2 is LQKENI. CDR3 bases: TGTGCCAGCGTAGCCGAGAGGGGCAGGCCAGATCAGCCCCAGCATTTT. This codes for CASVAERGRPDQPQHF. The full variable domain, with the rest looked up from reference TRBV18 and TRBJ1-5, is NAGVMQNPRHLVRRRGQEARLRCSPMKGHSHVYWYRQLPEEGLKFMVYLQKENIIDESGMPKERFSAEFPKEGPSILRIQQVVRGDSAAYFCASVAERGRPDQPQHFGDGTRLSIL.

The sample holds many counts of this clonotype. The rearrangement joins TRBV20-1 to TRBJ1-4, with D tentatively TRBD1 (6 bases). This CDR3 comprises 14 residues. Germline CDR1 reads DFQATT; CDR2 reads SNEGSKA (reference sequence). V lost 6 bases and J lost 1, with 12 bases in between. The CDR3 sequence: CSARGGLTNEKLFF. In nucleotides, the CDR3 is TGCAGTGCCCGAGGGGGACTAACTAATGAAAAACTGTTTTTT.

In its sample, this clonotype was seen many times. The V call is TRBV10-3, the J call TRBJ2-2, with D perhaps matching TRBD1 (6 bases). The V and J ends lost 3 bases and 2 bases respectively, with 10 bases between them. CDR3 length: 15 amino acids. In germline, CDR1 is ENHRY, CDR2 SYGVKD. In nucleotides, the CDR3 is TGTGCCATCAGTGAAGGACAGCCTAACACCGGGGAGCTGTTTTTT. Protein sequence: CAISEGQPNTGELFF.

This clonotype was detected ten times or more. This sequence joins TRBV3-1 and TRBJ1-5, with D unclear. The CDR3 runs 16 residues. The germline gives CDR1 LGHDT, CDR2 YNNKEL (reference sequence). V lost 4 bases to trimming and J lost 0 bases, with 13 bases between them. The CDR3 nucleotides read TGTGCCAGCAGCCCCCGTTTTGGGGATAGCAATCAGCCCCAGCATTTT. Translation: CASSPRFGDSNQPQHF.

The CDR3, as DNA: TGCAGCGTGAAAAGGAGCTCCTACGAGCAGTACTTC. It encodes CSVKRSSYEQYF. This sequence joins TRBV29-1 and TRBJ2-7; D ambiguous. Germline loops: CDR1 SQVTM, CDR2 ANQGSEA. The CDR3 totals 12 residues. V lost 6 bases, J lost 0 bases, and 9 bases lay in between.

Ten or more counts support this clonotype. V gene TRBV29-1 combines with J gene TRBJ2-3; no reliable D call. The germline V gene encodes CDR1 SQVTM and CDR2 ANQGSEA. This CDR3 is built from 14 residues. V was clipped by 3 bases and J by 2 bases, with 12 bases between them. The CDR3 coding sequence is TGCAGCGTTGATGGTCAGCAGTTCACAGATACGCAGTATTTT. Amino acid sequence: CSVDGQQFTDTQYF.

On this clonotype itself: A much larger clone differs by one base, so this may be a read error. This chain connects TRBV7-9 to TRBJ2-7; D assignment may be TRBD1 or TRBD2 (5 bases each). The germline V gene encodes CDR1 SEHNR and CDR2 FQNEAQ (reference sequence). V lost 5 bases, J lost 6 bases, and 20 bases lay in between. The CDR3 loop spans 15 amino acids. The CDR3 region is CASSPRGVGAGEQYF. The CDR3 nucleotides are TGTGCCAGCAGCCCCCGAGGGGTCGGCGCGGGCGAGCAGTACTTC.

V usage is TRBV20-1 and J usage is TRBJ2-7; maybe TRBD2 (6 bases). The CDR3 is made up of 13 amino acids. V was trimmed by 8 bases and J by 7 bases, leaving 21 bases between them. Looked up from germline, CDR1 is DFQATT and CDR2 is SNEGSKA (reference sequence). In DNA, the CDR3 is TGCAGTAGGTGTTGGCGGGAAGGAAGAGAGCAGTACTTC. Its translation: CSRCWREGREQYF.

The DNA for the CDR3 is TGTGCCAGCAGCGGAAGACCGGGACAGGGGATTCAGCCCCAGCATTTT. Its protein is CASSGRPGQGIQPQHF. J is TRBJ1-5 and V is TRBV5-5; 10 positions agree with TRBD1. The CDR3 extends over 16 amino acids. The junction had 10 bases not matched to a gene; V was cut back by 4 bases and J by 6 bases. The germline CDR1 and CDR2 sequences are SGHKS and YYEKEE (reference sequence).